This TCR beta chain was identified in a study of regulatory T cells in long-lasting Graves disease. The time point: persistent/refractory GD, antithyroid drugs over 5 years with positive TRAb. Making the TCR library involved RNA that had been extracted from PBMCs. Trimming pared 1 base from V and 4 bases from J, leaving 16 bases between. The CDR3 sequence is 16 residues long. The germline V gene has CDR1 SEHNR and CDR2 FQNEAQ (reference sequence). Arm-PCR of CDR3 regions with iRepertoire HTBI primers generated TCR beta libraries. TCRdb ran MiXCR on the multiplex PCR reads and lists one entry per CDR3 protein. Among 650,000 to 700,000 distinct CDR3 sequences listed, 25% to 30% were seen once.

This clonotype originated in a female donor with Graves disease. Sequences were derived from peripheral blood mononuclear cells (PBMCs), sampled when the disease was refractory, from a patient treated with antithyroid drugs. The chain recombines TRBV7-9 with TRBJ1-1; D gene unclear. CDR3 nucleotide sequence: TGTGCCAGCAGCTTAGAAACAGTCTTACCCTCCACTGAAGCTTTCTTT. This translates into CASSLETVLPSTEAFF.